The TCR beta chain described here comes from a study of cytomegalovirus exposure and HLA in healthy donors. The PCR had 60 Vbeta and 13 Jbeta primers. Sequencing used immunoSEQ multiplex PCR; TCRdb keeps in-frame clones, though not all of them. This table holds around 70,000 clones, 60% to 65% found once. As regards this clone: Its antigen remains unknown. This sample includes further DNA sequences coding for the same CDR3.

The CDR3 has 14 amino acids. J lost 2 bases, V lost 2 bases, and 3 bases had no gene match. CDR1 and CDR2 (germline): GTSNPN, SVGIG (reference sequence). Study observations and caveats: In vitro, three CMV-associated chains proved specific for CMV antigens. The authors enumerated 164 TCR beta chains as linked to cytomegalovirus. Later on, a genetic analysis was performed. It linked a missense variant in DCLRE1C with V- and J-gene trimming of TCR beta.

This receptor was identified in a man younger than 45 in good health and CMV-seronegative. The rearrangement joins TRBV30 to TRBJ1-5; the match to TRBD1 covers 7 bases. The sample taken for sequencing was PBMCs. The CDR3, as DNA: TGTGCCTGGAGTCCCGGACAGGGCAATCAGCCCCAGCATTTT. It yields the protein CAWSPGQGNQPQHF.